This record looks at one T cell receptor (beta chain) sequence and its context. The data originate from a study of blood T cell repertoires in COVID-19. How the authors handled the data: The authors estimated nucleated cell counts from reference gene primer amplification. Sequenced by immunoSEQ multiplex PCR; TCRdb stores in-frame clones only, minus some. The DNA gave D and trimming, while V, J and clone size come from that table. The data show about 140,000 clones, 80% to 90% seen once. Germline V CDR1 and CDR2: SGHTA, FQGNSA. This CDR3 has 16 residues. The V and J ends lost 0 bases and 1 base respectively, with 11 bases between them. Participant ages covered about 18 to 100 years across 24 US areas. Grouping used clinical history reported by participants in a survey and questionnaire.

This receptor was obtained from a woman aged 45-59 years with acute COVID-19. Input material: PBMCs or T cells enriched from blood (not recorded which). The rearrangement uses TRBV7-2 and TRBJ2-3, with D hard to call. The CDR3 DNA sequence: TGTGCCAGCAGCTTAGCGGCCGGGTCGGGCACAGATACGCAGTATTTT. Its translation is CASSLAAGSGTDTQYF.